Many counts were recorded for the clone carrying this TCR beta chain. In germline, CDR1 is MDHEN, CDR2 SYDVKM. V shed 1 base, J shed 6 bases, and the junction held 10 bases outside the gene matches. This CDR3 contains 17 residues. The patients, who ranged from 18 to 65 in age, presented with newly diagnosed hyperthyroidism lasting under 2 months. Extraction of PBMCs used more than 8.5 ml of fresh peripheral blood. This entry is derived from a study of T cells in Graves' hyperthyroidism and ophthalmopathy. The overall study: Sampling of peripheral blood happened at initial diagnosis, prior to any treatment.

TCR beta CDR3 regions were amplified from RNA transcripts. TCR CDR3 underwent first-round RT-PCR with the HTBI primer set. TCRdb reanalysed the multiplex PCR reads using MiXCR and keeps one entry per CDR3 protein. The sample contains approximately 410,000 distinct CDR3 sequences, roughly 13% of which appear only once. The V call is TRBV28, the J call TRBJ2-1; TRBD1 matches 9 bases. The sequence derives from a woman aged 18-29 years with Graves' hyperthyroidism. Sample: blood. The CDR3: CASSLFPGTGLVNEQFF. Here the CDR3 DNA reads TGTGCCAGCAGTTTATTCCCCGGGACAGGGCTTGTCAATGAGCAGTTCTTC.